These 15 T cell receptor beta chains came from one sample sequenced in a study of identical twins. TCRdb redid the calling of the 5' RACE reads with MiXCR, one entry per CDR3 protein. The sample lists 450,000 to 650,000 distinct CDR3 sequences; 12% to 15% were seen once. This sample was shared with a second study, whose subject was yellow fever vaccine responses in identical twins.

What was sequenced was CD4+ T cells sorted from blood. Source of these receptors: a woman younger than 35 in good health.

This chain uses TRBV6-1 with TRBJ1-2; TRBD1 matches 9 bases. Germline trimming cut 4 bases from V and 7 bases from J; bases unmatched to any gene: 7. Germline V gives CDR1 MNHNS, CDR2 SASEGT. The CDR3 sequence is 14 residues long. DNA for the CDR3: TGTGCCAGCAGTGCTCCGGGACAGGGCGTTGGCTACACCTTC. Translating it yields CASSAPGQGVGYTF.

This clonotype turned up a few times. The V gene is TRBV12-3 or TRBV12-4, the J gene TRBJ2-4; 7 bases are a match to TRBD2. V lost 2 bases and J lost 2; bases outside the gene matches: 12. The CDR3 is made up of 18 amino acids. CDR3 in DNA: TGTGCCAGCAGTTTATATATTAGGGGCGGGAGTTCCAAAAACATTCAGTACTTC. Amino acids: CASSLYIRGGSSKNIQYF.

This clonotype was seen only a few times. J is TRBJ2-2 and V is TRBV6-1; D is undetermined. This CDR3 has 15 amino acids. Trimming left V 7 bases short and J 1 base short, with 13 bases between. CDR1 and CDR2 from the germline V gene are MNHNS and SASEGT. The CDR3 region has the DNA TGTGCCAGCAAAGGCCACACGAGGAACACCGGGGAGCTGTTTTTT. The encoded protein is CASKGHTRNTGELFF.

This clonotype occurred a few times. V and J are TRBV6-1 and TRBJ2-2, with D perhaps assigned TRBD1 or TRBD2 (5 bases each). CDR3 length: 15 amino acids. Trimming took off 6 bases at V and 7 bases at J, with 18 bases between the two ends. Germline assignment: CDR1 MNHNS and CDR2 SASEGT. CDR3 in amino acids: CASSLSGTGNGELFF. In DNA form, the CDR3 reads TGTGCCAGCAGCCTTTCCGGGACGGGTAACGGGGAGCTGTTTTTT.

The chain uses TRBV20-1 and TRBJ2-3, with D maybe TRBD1 (6 bases). Trimming removed 5 bases at V and 2 bases at J, with 14 bases between. Looked up from germline, CDR1 is DFQATT and CDR2 is SNEGSKA (reference sequence). The CDR3 length is 14 residues. In DNA form, the CDR3 reads TGCAGTGCTCGTACAGGGCCCCCCACAGATACGCAGTATTTT. Its translation is CSARTGPPTDTQYF.

The chain combines TRBV5-1 with TRBJ2-3, with D tentatively TRBD2 (5 bases). In germline, CDR1 is SGHRS, CDR2 YFSETQ. There are 14 residues in the CDR3. The V end was cut by 0 bases, the J end by 6 bases, with 11 bases between. Written as DNA, the CDR3 is TGCGCCAGCAGCTTGGCCTGGAGGCAGGATACGCAGTATTTT. Its translation is CASSLAWRQDTQYF.

This chain uses TRBV7-9 with TRBJ2-2; 9 bases line up with TRBD2. This CDR3 is built from 16 residues. Germline V gives CDR1 SEHNR, CDR2 FQNEAQ (reference sequence). Unmatched junction bases numbered 11, after V lost 6 bases and J lost 6 bases. CDR3 loop: CASSAKREVLAGELFF. The CDR3 nucleotides read TGTGCCAGCAGTGCTAAGCGGGAGGTCCTCGCCGGGGAGCTGTTTTTT.

The V call is TRBV7-7, the J call TRBJ2-2, with a weak D call TRBD1 (6 bases). CDR3 length: 15 residues. Germline CDR1 is SSHAT and CDR2 is FNYEAQ (reference sequence). V was trimmed by 0 bases and J by 4 bases, leaving 9 bases between them. Written as DNA, the CDR3 is TGTGCCAGCAGCTTAGCCGGGACAAGCACCGGGGAGCTGTTTTTT. Its translation: CASSLAGTSTGELFF.

This clonotype showed up just a few times. The chain is built from TRBV20-1 and TRBJ2-1, with TRBD2 matching over 10 bases. The CDR3 loop spans 15 amino acids. Germline CDR1 DFQATT, CDR2 SNEGSKA (reference sequence). V dropped 0 bases and J dropped 6; count of bases not matched to a gene: 5. Written as DNA, the CDR3 is TGCAGTGCTAGAGATCTAGCGGGGGTTGGCAATGAGCAGTTCTTC. Residues: CSARDLAGVGNEQFF.

This clonotype came up a few times. This chain links TRBV7-2 with TRBJ1-6; the match to TRBD1 covers 7 bases. The CDR3 is made up of 15 amino acids. Losses at the gene ends were 10 bases for V and 9 bases for J; bases not matched to a gene: 15. Germline values: CDR1 SGHTA, CDR2 FQGNSA. This chain's CDR3 is CATLPLTGVGSPLHF. The CDR3 coding sequence is TGTGCCACCTTGCCCCTCACAGGGGTAGGTTCACCCCTCCACTTT.

The chain carries TRBV5-1 and TRBJ2-4; 9 bases map to TRBD1. This CDR3 region has 13 residues. With V trimmed by 3 bases and J by 5 bases, 0 bases remained unmatched. The germline V gene has CDR1 SGHRS and CDR2 YFSETQ. The DNA for the CDR3 is TGCGCCAGCAGCTGGACAGGGGAAAACATTCAGTACTTC. Encoded protein: CASSWTGENIQYF.

The CDR3 nucleotides read TGTGCCAGCAGTGAATTGGTCAGGACAGGGAATGGGTCTAACTATGGCTACACCTTC. It encodes CASSELVRTGNGSNYGYTF. This chain joins TRBV6-1 and TRBJ1-2, with 8 bases that match TRBD1. The V gene's germline CDR1 is MNHNS and CDR2 SASEGT. Trimming removed 2 bases from V and 0 bases from J; junction bases left unmatched: 14. The CDR3 loop spans 19 amino acids.

This clonotype was observed a single time. The chain couples TRBV4-1 to TRBJ2-5, with 14 bases fitting TRBD2. V was clipped by 9 bases and J by 8 bases; unmatched bases: 5. The length of the CDR3 is 13 residues. CDR1 is MGHRA, CDR2 YSYEKL, per germline. The CDR3 DNA is TGCGCCAGGGGACTAGCGGGGGCCATAACCCAGTACTTC. This translates into CARGLAGAITQYF.

V and J are TRBV25-1 and TRBJ2-5; D possibly uses TRBD1 or TRBD2 (5 bases each). V was pared by 2 bases and J by 2 bases, with 9 bases between. Germline CDR1 is MGHDK and CDR2 is SYGVNS. This CDR3 has 14 amino acids. CDR3: CASSEPGTQETQYF. The CDR3 bases are TGTGCCAGCAGTGAACCCGGGACGCAAGAGACCCAGTACTTC. The variable domain in full, completed from reference TRBV25-1 and TRBJ2-5, reads EADIYQTPRYLVIGTGKKITLECSQTMGHDKMYWYQQDPGMELHLIHYSYGVNSTEKGDLSSESTVSRIRTEHFPLTLESARPSHTSQYLCASSEPGTQETQYFGPGTRLLVL.

This clonotype was detected a few times. The CDR3 spells CASSQSHSFVSNYGYTF. CDR3 nucleotide sequence: TGTGCCAGCAGCCAATCTCACAGCTTTGTATCTAACTATGGCTACACCTTC. The chain has TRBV16 and TRBJ1-2; D gene unclear. The germline CDR1 and CDR2 sequences are KGHSY and FQNENV. The CDR3 contains 17 residues. The V end lost 0 bases, the J end lost 0 bases, and 14 bases lay between the germline ends.